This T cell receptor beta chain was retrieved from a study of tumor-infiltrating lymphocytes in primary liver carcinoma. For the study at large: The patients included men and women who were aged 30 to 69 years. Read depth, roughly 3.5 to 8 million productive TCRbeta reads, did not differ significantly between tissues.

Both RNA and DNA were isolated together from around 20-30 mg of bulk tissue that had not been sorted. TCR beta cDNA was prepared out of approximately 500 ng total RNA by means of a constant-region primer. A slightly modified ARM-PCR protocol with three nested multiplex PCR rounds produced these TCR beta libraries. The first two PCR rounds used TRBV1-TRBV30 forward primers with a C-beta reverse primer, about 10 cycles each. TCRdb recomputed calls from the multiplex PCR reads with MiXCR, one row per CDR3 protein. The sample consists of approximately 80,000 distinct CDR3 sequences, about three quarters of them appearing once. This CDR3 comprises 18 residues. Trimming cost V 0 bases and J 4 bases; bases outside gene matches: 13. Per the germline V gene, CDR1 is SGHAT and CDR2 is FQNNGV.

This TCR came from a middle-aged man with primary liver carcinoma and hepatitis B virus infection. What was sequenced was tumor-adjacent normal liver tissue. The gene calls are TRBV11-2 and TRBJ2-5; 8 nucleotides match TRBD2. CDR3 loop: CASSLDPWFSGNGETQYF. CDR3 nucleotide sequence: TGTGCCAGCAGCTTAGATCCGTGGTTTAGCGGGAACGGAGAGACCCAGTACTTC. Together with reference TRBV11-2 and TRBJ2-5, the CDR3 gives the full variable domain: EAGVAQSPRYKIIEKRQSVAFWCNPISGHATLYWYQQILGQGPKLLIQFQNNGVVDDSQLPKDRFSAERLKGVDSTLKIQPAKLEDSAVYLCASSLDPWFSGNGETQYFGPGTRLLVL.